The rows below give T cell receptor beta chains drawn from one sample of a study of blood T cell repertoires in COVID-19. Sequencing used immunoSEQ multiplex PCR; TCRdb keeps in-frame clones, though not all of them. The sample has about 250,000 clones, roughly four fifths seen once; the top ten hold approximately 5%. Material for sequencing was PBMCs or T cells enriched from blood (not recorded which). All receptors come from a man aged 40-50 years who had been exposed to COVID-19. CDR3s include the opening cysteine and the closing phenylalanine or tryptophan.

v_gene	j_gene	CDR3aa
TRBV7-9	TRBJ1-5	CASSLGSGQPQHF
TRBV15	TRBJ2-2	CATSRGASGELFF
TRBV7-8	TRBJ2-1	CASGTGPYNEQFF
TRBV7-9	TRBJ1-1	CASSYLGQEAFF
TRBV30	TRBJ1-5	CAWSVGSPIPDGNQPQHF
TRBV24-1	TRBJ2-3	CATSDQGQRRTDTQYF
TRBV6-5	TRBJ2-3	CASSSGTILDTQYF
TRBV5-1	TRBJ1-1	CASSLQGLGEPTEAFF
TRBV7-9	TRBJ2-1	CASSLAIAGGGLFSNEQFF
TRBV24-1	TRBJ1-5	CATRMIPGDGQPQHF
TRBV5-8	TRBJ1-1	CASSLARGQGGNTEAFF
TRBV6-5	TRBJ2-3	CASSPRGQDTDTQYF
TRBV30	TRBJ2-1	CAWDTGGGNEQFF
TRBV3-1/TRBV3-2	TRBJ2-4	CASSQAAGTKNIQYF
TRBV5-4	TRBJ1-6	CASSLGLENSPLHF
TRBV19	TRBJ2-4	CASSIVPQGLENIQYF
TRBV5-1	TRBJ2-7	CASSPGTGLYEQYF
TRBV30	TRBJ2-3	CAWSVSRMLNTDTQYF
TRBV10-3	TRBJ2-7	CAISGAGQGFYEQYF
TRBV30	TRBJ1-4	CAWTKQVYEKLFF
TRBV24-1	TRBJ1-1	CATSGGLNTEAFF
TRBV3-1/TRBV3-2	TRBJ2-3	CASGPGTGDTQYF
TRBV7-8	TRBJ2-2	CASSLYNGELFF
TRBV3-1/TRBV3-2	TRBJ1-5	CASSQERGPYSNQPQHF